The 13 T cell receptor beta chains given below trace back to one sample, sequenced in a study of blood T cell repertoires in COVID-19. Repertoires were generated with immunoSEQ multiplex PCR, while TCRdb's copy carries only in-frame clones and drops some. The table includes about 83,000 clones, about 86% detected once. The specimen was peripheral blood. Receptor source: a woman aged 80 or over in a cohort sampled during active or convalescent COVID-19.

In nucleotides, the CDR3 is TGTGCCAGCAGCGGCTCCGGGGGGTCTAATGAAAAACTGTTTTTT. Residues: CASSGSGGSNEKLFF. V is TRBV9 and J is TRBJ1-4; perhaps TRBD1 as D (5 bases). CDR1 and CDR2 (germline): SGDLS, YYNGEE. The CDR3 is 15 amino acids. Trimming took off 3 bases at V and 3 bases at J, with 12 bases between the two ends.

The DNA of the CDR3 is TGTGCCAGCAGTGACAGGACAGGAGGCGGCAATTCACCCCTCCACTTT. Amino acids: CASSDRTGGGNSPLHF. This chain uses TRBV6-1 with TRBJ1-6, with TRBD1 identical over 7 bases. Germline V CDR1 and CDR2: MNHNS, SASEGT. This CDR3 region has 16 residues. Germline trimming cut 3 bases from V and 7 bases from J; bases unmatched to any gene: 9.

The V gene is TRBV6-2 or TRBV6-3, the J gene TRBJ2-1; 8 nucleotides match TRBD2. This CDR3 is built from 16 residues. V trimming: 0 bases; J trimming: 5 bases; junction bases outside the gene matches: 6. Germline loops: CDR1 MNHEY, CDR2 SVGEGT. This chain's CDR3 is CASSYSSGRVHNEQFF. For the CDR3, the DNA is TGTGCCAGCAGTTACTCGAGCGGGAGAGTCCACAATGAGCAGTTCTTC.

The chain employs TRBV11-3 and TRBJ1-1; 9 positions agree with TRBD1. This CDR3 is built from 16 residues. The trim removed 1 base at V and 5 bases at J, leaving 8 bases unmatched. Germline CDR1 SGHNT, CDR2 YENEEA. The CDR3 reads CASSLGGLTGGTEAFF. The DNA of the CDR3 is TGTGCCAGCAGCTTAGGGGGTCTGACAGGGGGAACTGAAGCTTTCTTT.

The chain is built from TRBV9 and TRBJ2-3, with 7 bases aligning to TRBD2. V lost 2 bases and J lost 3; bases outside the gene matches: 9. In germline, CDR1 is SGDLS, CDR2 YYNGEE. This CDR3 contains 16 residues. The CDR3 loop reads CASSVRGDPVTDTQYF. For the CDR3, the DNA is TGTGCCAGCAGCGTCCGGGGGGACCCGGTGACAGATACGCAGTATTTT.

The chain has TRBV6-5 and TRBJ1-4, with a possible D match to TRBD1 (5 bases). Between the trimmed V and J ends, which lost 6 bases and 4 bases, there was a span of 9 bases. The CDR3 covers 13 residues. CDR1 MNHEY and CDR2 SVGAGI come from the germline V gene. The CDR3 spells CASRGGINEKLFF. The CDR3 bases are TGTGCCAGCAGGGGGGGGATTAATGAAAAACTGTTTTTT.

This sequence joins TRBV5-1 and TRBJ1-2; 7 bases map to TRBD1. Germline V lookup: CDR1 SGHRS, CDR2 YFSETQ. Unmatched junction bases numbered 7, after V lost 4 bases and J lost 7 bases. The CDR3 sequence is 13 residues long. The CDR3 here is CASSIGTAFGYTF. CDR3 bases: TGCGCCAGCAGCATAGGGACAGCGTTTGGCTACACCTTC.

The rearrangement joins TRBV6-2 or TRBV6-3 to TRBJ2-1; tentative D call: TRBD2 (6 bases). This CDR3 is 15 amino acids long. V was clipped by 5 bases and J by 3 bases, with 14 bases between them. Germline CDR1 and CDR2: MNHEY and SVGEGT. The CDR3 DNA reads TGTGCCAGCAGTAGTTTCGGGACTCGCTACAATGAGCAGTTCTTC. This gives the protein CASSSFGTRYNEQFF.

This clone has only a few counts. The chain has TRBV4-1 and TRBJ2-1; D not certain. The CDR3 sequence is 14 residues long. Germline V gene data show CDR1 as MGHRA and CDR2 as YSYEKL. The germline V and J ends were trimmed by 0 bases and 5 bases, with 8 bases remaining between them. CDR3 nucleotide sequence: TGCGCCAGCAGCCAAGAACCCAGGAACAATGAGCAGTTCTTC. It specifies CASSQEPRNNEQFF.

The J gene is TRBJ2-5, the V gene TRBV5-6; 8 bases match TRBD2. CDR1 is SGHDT, CDR2 YYEEEE, per germline. The ends lost 0 bases at V and 5 bases at J; junction bases unmatched: 3. This CDR3 is built from 14 residues. The CDR3 region is CASSLVASGETQYF. The CDR3 nucleotides read TGTGCCAGCAGCTTGGTGGCTAGCGGGGAGACCCAGTACTTC.

This rearrangement joins TRBV2 to TRBJ2-7; 10 bases agree with TRBD2. CDR1 is SNHLY and CDR2 is FYNNEI in the germline V gene. This CDR3 has 15 amino acids. V shed 1 base and J 4 bases; nucleotides not matched to a gene: 4. The CDR3 nucleotides are TGTGCCAGCAGTGAAGGCCTAGCGGGAGATTACGAGCAGTACGTC. Its translation: CASSEGLAGDYEQYV.

J is TRBJ2-6 and V is TRBV19; a weak D match, TRBD1 (6 bases). Germline V CDR1 and CDR2: LNHDA, SQIVND (reference sequence). The ends were cut back, 1 base at V and 0 bases at J, with 13 bases in the middle. This CDR3 region has 18 residues. CDR3 loop: CASSIGTVRVSGANVLTF. The CDR3 nucleotides are TGTGCCAGTAGTATAGGGACAGTGCGGGTCTCTGGGGCCAACGTCCTGACTTTC.

The V gene is TRBV6-5, the J gene TRBJ2-1, with 10 positions matching TRBD2. Germline values: CDR1 MNHEY, CDR2 SVGAGI. The V gene end was trimmed by 5 bases and the J gene end by 3 bases; junction bases not matched to a gene: 1. CDR3 length: 14 residues. This CDR3 reads CASSRTSGYNEQFF. DNA of the CDR3: TGTGCCAGCAGTCGGACTAGCGGCTACAATGAGCAGTTCTTC.